The 6 T cell receptor beta chains presented below share a single source sample, sequenced in a study of patients and donors after allogeneic stem cell transplantation. TCRdb reanalysed the RT-PCR reads using MiXCR and keeps one entry per CDR3 protein. The sample yields some 6,800 distinct CDR3 sequences, roughly an eighth seen once. The sequenced sample consisted of blood, either unsorted or a sorted T cell fraction (not recorded which). These receptor sequences come from a human donor who was either an allogeneic HSCT recipient or a stem cell or donor lymphocyte infusion donor (not recorded which). It is not recorded whose cells these are; they may come from a transplant donor.

To note about this clonotype: Possible read error: a much larger clone is one base away. CDR3 nucleotide sequence: TGTGTCAGCAGGGGCCGGGGAGCCTCTGGAAACACCATATATTTT. It specifies CVSRGRGASGNTIYF. The V call is TRBV27, the J call TRBJ1-3; a possible D gene is TRBD1 (6 bases). This CDR3 comprises 15 residues. Looked up from germline, CDR1 is MNHEY and CDR2 is SMNVEV (reference sequence).

This clonotype was counted ten times or more. The V gene is TRBV6-5, the J gene TRBJ2-3; TRBD2 matches at 9 bases. Trimming at V came to 7 bases and at J to 6 bases, leaving 8 bases not matched to a gene. The CDR3 runs to 14 residues. CDR1 and CDR2 (germline): MNHEY, SVGAGI. The CDR3 DNA follows: TGTGCCAGCAAACCGGGACTAGCTTCGGATACGCAGTATTTT. Amino acids: CASKPGLASDTQYF.

This clonotype was counted a few times. The chain couples TRBV5-8 to TRBJ2-7; 9 bases match TRBD2. V was pared by 1 base and J by 0 bases, with 11 bases of the junction left unmatched. This CDR3 contains 18 residues. Germline lookup yields CDR1 SGHTS and CDR2 YDEGEE. This CDR3 reads CASSLQGGGGRVSYEQYF. The DNA of the CDR3 is TGTGCCAGCAGCTTGCAGGGGGGCGGCGGGAGGGTCTCCTACGAGCAGTACTTC.

Many counts were recorded for this clonotype. The chain has TRBV7-9 and TRBJ1-4, with unresolved D. Looked up from germline, CDR1 is SEHNR and CDR2 is FQNEAQ (reference sequence). The CDR3 is made up of 15 amino acids. Trimming took 5 bases from V and 7 from J, leaving 17 bases between them. In DNA, the CDR3 is TGTGCCAGCAGCCCAGGCCGGGCAAGGGTTGAAAAACTGTTTTTT. The encoded protein is CASSPGRARVEKLFF.

This clonotype was picked up a small number of times. This chain joins TRBV7-9 and TRBJ2-7, with 8 bases matching TRBD2. Germline CDR1 is SEHNR and CDR2 is FQNEAQ (reference sequence). The CDR3 is 15 residues long. The junction had 6 bases not matched to a gene; V was cut back by 5 bases and J by 0 bases. CDR3 sequence reads: CASSPPSGYSYEQYV. CDR3 DNA: TGTGCCAGCAGCCCCCCTAGCGGGTACTCCTACGAGCAGTACGTC.

The V call is TRBV6-1, the J call TRBJ2-5; no firm D call. The CDR3 length is 12 residues. The germline V gene encodes CDR1 MNHNS and CDR2 SASEGT. V lost 8 bases, J lost 5 bases, and 12 bases lay in between. DNA of the CDR3: TGTGCCAGCCGCCCCCTGGGGGAGACCCAGTACTTC. It is translated as CASRPLGETQYF.